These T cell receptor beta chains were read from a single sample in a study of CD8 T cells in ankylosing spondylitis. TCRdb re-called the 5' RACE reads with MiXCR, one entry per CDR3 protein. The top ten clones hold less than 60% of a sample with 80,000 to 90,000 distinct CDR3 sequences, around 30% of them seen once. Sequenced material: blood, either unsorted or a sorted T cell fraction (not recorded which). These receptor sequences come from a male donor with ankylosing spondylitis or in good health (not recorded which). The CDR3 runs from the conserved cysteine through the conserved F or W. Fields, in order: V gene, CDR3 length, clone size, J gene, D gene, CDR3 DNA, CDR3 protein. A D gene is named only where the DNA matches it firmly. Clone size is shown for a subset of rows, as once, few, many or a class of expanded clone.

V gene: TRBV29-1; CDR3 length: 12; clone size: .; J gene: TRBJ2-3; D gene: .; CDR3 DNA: TGCAGCATGACGGACCACACAGATACGCAGTATTTT; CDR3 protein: CSMTDHTDTQYF
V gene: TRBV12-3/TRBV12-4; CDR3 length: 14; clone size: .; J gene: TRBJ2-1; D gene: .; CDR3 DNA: TGTGCCAGCAGTTTATCTACCTCCTACAATGAGCAGTTCTTC; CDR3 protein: CASSLSTSYNEQFF
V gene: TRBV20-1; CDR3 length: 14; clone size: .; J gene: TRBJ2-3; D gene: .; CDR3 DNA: TGCAGTGCTAGACCACACGGGGGCACAGATACGCAGTATTTT; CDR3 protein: CSARPHGGTDTQYF
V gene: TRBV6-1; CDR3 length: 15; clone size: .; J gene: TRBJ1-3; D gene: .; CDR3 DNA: TGTGCCAGCATGGTCAGCCATCAATCTGGAAACACCATATATTTT; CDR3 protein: CASMVSHQSGNTIYF
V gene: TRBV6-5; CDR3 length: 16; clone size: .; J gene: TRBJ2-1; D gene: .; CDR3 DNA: TGTGCCAGCAGTTACGGGGGATTTTTATCCTACAATGAGCAGTTCTTC; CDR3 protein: CASSYGGFLSYNEQFF
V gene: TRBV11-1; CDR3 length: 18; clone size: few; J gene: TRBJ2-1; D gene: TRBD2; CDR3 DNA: TGTGCCAGCAGCCTTGGACCGGCGGGACTAGCGGCCTACAATGAGCAGTTCTTC; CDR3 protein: CASSLGPAGLAAYNEQFF
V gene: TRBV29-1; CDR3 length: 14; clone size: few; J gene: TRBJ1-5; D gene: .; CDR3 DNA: TGCAGCGTTGCGGCTGGATCACCGAATCAGCCCCAGCATTTT; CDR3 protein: CSVAAGSPNQPQHF
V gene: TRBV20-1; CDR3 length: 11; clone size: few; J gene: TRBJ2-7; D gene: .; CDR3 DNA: TGCAGTGCTCAGGAAGTCCACGAGCAGTACTTC; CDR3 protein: CSAQEVHEQYF
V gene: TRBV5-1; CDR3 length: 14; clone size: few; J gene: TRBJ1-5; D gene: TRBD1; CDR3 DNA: TGCGCCAGCAGCTCGACAGGGCGAGGGCAGCCCCAGCATTTT; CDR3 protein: CASSSTGRGQPQHF
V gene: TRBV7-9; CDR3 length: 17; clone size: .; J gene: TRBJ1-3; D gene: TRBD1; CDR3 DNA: TGTGCCAGCAGCTCCCGGAGGACAGGGAGGCGAGGAAACACCATATATTTT; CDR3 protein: CASSSRRTGRRGNTIYF
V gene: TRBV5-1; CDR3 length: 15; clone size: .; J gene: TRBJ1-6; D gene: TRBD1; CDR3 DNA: TGCGCCAGCAGCCCAGACAGGGCGCGGAATTCACCCCTCCACTTT; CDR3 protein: CASSPDRARNSPLHF
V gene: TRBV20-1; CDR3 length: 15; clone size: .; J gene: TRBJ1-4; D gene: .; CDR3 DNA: TGCAGTGCTAGCCCTATCGACCTCGATAATGAAAAACTGTTTTTT; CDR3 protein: CSASPIDLDNEKLFF
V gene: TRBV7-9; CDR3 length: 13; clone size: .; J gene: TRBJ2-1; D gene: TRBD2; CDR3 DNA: TGTGCCAGCAGCCTAGCGGGAGATTCTGAGCAGTTCTTC; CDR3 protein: CASSLAGDSEQFF
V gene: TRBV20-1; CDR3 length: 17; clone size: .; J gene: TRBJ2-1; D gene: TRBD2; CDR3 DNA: TGCAGTGCTCAAAGGGGGGGCGCGGGAGGGCCTCATGATGAGCAGTTCTTC; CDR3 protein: CSAQRGGAGGPHDEQFF
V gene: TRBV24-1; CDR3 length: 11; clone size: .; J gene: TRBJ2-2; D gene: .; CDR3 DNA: TGTGCCACGGAGGGGTTAGGGGAGCTGTTTTTT; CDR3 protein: CATEGLGELFF
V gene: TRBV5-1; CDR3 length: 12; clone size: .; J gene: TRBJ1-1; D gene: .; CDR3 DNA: TGCGCCAGCAGCTCTCGCGAGACTGAAGCTTTCTTT; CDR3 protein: CASSSRETEAFF
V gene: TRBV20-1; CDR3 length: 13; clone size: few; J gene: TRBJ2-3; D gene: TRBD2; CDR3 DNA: TGCAGTGCCCTAGCGGTTAACACAGATACGCAGTATTTT; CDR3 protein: CSALAVNTDTQYF
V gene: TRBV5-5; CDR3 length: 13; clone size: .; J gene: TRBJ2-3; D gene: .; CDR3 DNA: TGTGCCAGCAGCTGGACGGTCGCGGATACGCAGTATTTT; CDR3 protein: CASSWTVADTQYF
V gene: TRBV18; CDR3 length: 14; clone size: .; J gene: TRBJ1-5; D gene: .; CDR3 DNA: TGTGCCAGCGGACCGGGGCTTGGAAATCAGCCCCAGCATTTT; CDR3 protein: CASGPGLGNQPQHF
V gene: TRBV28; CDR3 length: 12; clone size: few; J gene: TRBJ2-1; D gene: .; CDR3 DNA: TGTGCCAGCAGTTCGGGTCTACATGAGCAGTTCTTC; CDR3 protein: CASSSGLHEQFF
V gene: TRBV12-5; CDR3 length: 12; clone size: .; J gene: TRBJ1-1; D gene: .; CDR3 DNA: TGTGCTAGTGGTCCGGGACTTTCTGAAGCTTTCTTT; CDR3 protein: CASGPGLSEAFF
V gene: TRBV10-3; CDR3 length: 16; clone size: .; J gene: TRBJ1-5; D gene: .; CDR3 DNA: TGTGCCATCAGTGAGAGCGGCTATTATAGCAATCAGCCCCAGCATTTT; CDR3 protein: CAISESGYYSNQPQHF
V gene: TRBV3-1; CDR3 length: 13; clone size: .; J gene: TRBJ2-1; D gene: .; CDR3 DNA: TGTGCCAGCAGCCGAGTACGGTCCGGCGAGCAGTTCTTC; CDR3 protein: CASSRVRSGEQFF
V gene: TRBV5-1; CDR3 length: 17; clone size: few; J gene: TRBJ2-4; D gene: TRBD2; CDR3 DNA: TGCGCCAGCAGCCTGGGGGGACTAGCGGGAGCAGGAGACATTCAGTACTTC; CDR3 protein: CASSLGGLAGAGDIQYF
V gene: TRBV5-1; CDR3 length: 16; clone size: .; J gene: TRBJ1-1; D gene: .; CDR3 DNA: TGCGCCAGCAGCTTGGGAGTAGACGGGTTGAACACTGAAGCTTTCTTT; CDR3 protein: CASSLGVDGLNTEAFF
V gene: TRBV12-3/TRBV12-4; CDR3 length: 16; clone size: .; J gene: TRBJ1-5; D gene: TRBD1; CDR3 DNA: TGTGCCAGCAGTTTAGCTGCGACAGGGGTGGGTCAGCCCCAGCATTTT; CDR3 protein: CASSLAATGVGQPQHF
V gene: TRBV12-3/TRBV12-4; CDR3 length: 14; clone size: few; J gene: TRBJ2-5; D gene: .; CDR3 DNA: TGTGCCAGCAGTTCGAGGGACTTACAAGAGACCCAGTACTTC; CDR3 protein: CASSSRDLQETQYF
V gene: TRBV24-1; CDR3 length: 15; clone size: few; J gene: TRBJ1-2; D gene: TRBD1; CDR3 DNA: TGTGCCACCAGTGACGGGACAGGACTCAACTATGGCTACACCTTC; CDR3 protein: CATSDGTGLNYGYTF
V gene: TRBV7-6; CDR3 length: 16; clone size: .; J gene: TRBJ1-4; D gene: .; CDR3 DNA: TGTGCCAGCAGCTTAGGCCCCGGGGCCATTGAGGAAAAACTGTTTTTT; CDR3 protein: CASSLGPGAIEEKLFF
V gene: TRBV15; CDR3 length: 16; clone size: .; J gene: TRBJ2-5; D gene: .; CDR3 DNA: TGTGCCACCAGCAGAGATCAGCGGTACCTTCAAGAGACCCAGTACTTC; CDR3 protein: CATSRDQRYLQETQYF
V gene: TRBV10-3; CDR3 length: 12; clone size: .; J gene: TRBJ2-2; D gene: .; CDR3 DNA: TGTGCCATCAGTGAGTCGACAAGGGAGCTGTTTTTT; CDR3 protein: CAISESTRELFF
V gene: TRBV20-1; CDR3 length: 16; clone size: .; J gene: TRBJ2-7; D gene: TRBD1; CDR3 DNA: TGCAGTGCTAGAGATACCGGGACAGGGTATTCCTACGAGCAGTACTTC; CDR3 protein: CSARDTGTGYSYEQYF
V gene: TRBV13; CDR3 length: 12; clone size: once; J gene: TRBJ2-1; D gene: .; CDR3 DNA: TGTGCCAGCAGCTCCGGACCGAATGAGCAGTTCTTC; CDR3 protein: CASSSGPNEQFF
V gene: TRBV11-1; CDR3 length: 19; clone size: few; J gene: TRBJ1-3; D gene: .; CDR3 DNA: TGTGCCAGCAGCTTAGGACCGGTCCCGGCGCCAGGCACTGGAAACACCATATATTTT; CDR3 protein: CASSLGPVPAPGTGNTIYF
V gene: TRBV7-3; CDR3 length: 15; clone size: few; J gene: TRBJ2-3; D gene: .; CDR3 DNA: TGTGCCAGCAGCTCAGGAGGACAGCTCACAGATACGCAGTATTTT; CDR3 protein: CASSSGGQLTDTQYF
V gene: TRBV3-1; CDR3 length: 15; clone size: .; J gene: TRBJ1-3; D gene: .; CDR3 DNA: TGTGCCAGCAGCCAAGACTTAGGGTTTGGAAACACCATATATTTT; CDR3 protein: CASSQDLGFGNTIYF
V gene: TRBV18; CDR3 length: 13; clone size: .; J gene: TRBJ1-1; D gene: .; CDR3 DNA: TGTGCCAGCTCACCAAAGGGTGTCGCTGAAGCTTTCTTT; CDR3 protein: CASSPKGVAEAFF
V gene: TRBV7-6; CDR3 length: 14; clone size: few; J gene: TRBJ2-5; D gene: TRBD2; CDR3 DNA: TGTGCCAGCAGCTTCGGGACTATAGGAGAGACCCAGTACTTC; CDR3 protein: CASSFGTIGETQYF
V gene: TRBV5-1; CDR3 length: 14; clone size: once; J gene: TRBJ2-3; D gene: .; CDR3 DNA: TGCGCCAGCAGCGTTAGCACTAGCACAGATACGCAGTATTTT; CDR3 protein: CASSVSTSTDTQYF
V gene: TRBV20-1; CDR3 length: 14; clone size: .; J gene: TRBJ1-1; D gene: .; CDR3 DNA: TGCAGTGCTGTCCATTCCCCGGGGGGAGGGGGAGCTTTCTTT; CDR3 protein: CSAVHSPGGGGAFF
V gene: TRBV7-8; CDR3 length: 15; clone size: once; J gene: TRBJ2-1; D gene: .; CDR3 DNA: TGTGCCAGCAGCCCCTGGACTAAAAAGAACAATGAGCAGTTCTTC; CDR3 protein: CASSPWTKKNNEQFF
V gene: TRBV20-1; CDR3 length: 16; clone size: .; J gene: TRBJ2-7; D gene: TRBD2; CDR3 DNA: TGCAGTGCTAGAACCCATAGCGGGATATATTCCTACGAGCAGTACTTC; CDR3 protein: CSARTHSGIYSYEQYF
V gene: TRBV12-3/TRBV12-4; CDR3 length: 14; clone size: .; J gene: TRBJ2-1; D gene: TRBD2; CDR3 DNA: TGTGCCAGCAGTCAGCGGGGGGCCAACAATGAGCAGTTCTTC; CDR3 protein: CASSQRGANNEQFF
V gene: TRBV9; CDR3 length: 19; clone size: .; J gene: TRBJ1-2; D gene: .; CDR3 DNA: TGTGCCAGCAGCGTATCTGGATTCGGCAAGGCTCAAGTGGGCTATGGCTACACCTTC; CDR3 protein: CASSVSGFGKAQVGYGYTF
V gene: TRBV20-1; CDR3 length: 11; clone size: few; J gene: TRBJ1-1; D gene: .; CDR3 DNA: TGCAGTGCTGTATCCCGGGACCGAGCTTTCTTT; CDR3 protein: CSAVSRDRAFF